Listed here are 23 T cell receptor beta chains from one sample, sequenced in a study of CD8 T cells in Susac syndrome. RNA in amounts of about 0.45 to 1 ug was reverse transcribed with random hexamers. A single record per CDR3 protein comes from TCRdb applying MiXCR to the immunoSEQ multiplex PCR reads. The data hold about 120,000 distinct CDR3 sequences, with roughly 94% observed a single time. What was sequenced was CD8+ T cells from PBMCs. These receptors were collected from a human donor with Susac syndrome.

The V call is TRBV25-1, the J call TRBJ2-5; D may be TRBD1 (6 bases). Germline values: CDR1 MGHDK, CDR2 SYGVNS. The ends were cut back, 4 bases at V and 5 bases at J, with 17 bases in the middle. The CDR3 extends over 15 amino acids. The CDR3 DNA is TGTGCCAGCAGTGGAACAGGGTACAGGGAGGAGACCCAGTACTTC. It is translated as CASSGTGYREETQYF.

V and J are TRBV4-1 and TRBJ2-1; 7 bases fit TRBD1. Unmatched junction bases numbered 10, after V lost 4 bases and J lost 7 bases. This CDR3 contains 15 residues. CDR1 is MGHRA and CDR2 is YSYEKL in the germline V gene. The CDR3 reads CASSLRQGGINEQFF. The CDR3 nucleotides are TGCGCCAGCAGCCTCCGACAGGGTGGTATAAATGAGCAGTTCTTC.

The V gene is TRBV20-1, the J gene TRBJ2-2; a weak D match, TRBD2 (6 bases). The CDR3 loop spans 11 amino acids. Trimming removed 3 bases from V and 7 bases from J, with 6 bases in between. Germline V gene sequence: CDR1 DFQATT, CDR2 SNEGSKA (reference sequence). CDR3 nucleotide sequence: TGCAGTGCTAGGGGAGGCGGGGAGCTGTTTTTT. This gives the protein CSARGGGELFF.

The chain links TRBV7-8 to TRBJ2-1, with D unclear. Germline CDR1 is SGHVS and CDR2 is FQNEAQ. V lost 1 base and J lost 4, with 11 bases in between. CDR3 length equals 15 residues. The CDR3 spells CASSLELGLYNEQFF. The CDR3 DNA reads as TGTGCCAGCAGCTTAGAGCTGGGATTGTACAATGAGCAGTTCTTC.

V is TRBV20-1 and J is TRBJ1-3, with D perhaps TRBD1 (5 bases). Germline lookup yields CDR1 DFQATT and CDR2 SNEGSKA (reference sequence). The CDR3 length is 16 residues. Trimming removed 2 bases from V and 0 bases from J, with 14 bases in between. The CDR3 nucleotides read TGCAGTGCTAGATCCCCCCCGGGGCTCTCTGGAAACACCATATATTTT. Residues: CSARSPPGLSGNTIYF.

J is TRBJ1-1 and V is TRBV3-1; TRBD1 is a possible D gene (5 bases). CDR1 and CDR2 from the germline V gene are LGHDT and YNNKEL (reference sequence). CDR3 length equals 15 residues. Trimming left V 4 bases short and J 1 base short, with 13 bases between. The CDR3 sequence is CASSLLGAPNTEAFF. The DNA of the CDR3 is TGTGCCAGCAGCCTTCTAGGGGCACCGAACACTGAAGCTTTCTTT.

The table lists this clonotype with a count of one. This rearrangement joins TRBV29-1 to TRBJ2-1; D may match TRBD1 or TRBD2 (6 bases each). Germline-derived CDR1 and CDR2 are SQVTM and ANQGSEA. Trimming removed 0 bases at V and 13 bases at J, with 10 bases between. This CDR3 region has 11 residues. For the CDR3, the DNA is TGCAGCGTTGAAGAGGAGGGGGGTCAGTTCTTC. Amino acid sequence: CSVEEEGGQFF.

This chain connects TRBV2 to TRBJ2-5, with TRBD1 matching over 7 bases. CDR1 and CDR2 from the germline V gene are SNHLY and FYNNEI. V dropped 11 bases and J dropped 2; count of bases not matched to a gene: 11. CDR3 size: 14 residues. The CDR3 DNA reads TGTGCCGGTTCTCGACAGGGCGCTCAAGAGACCCAGTACTTC. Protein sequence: CAGSRQGAQETQYF. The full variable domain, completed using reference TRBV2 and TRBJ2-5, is EPEVTQTPSHQVTQMGQEVILRCVPISNHLYFYWYRQILGQKVEFLVSFYNNEISEKSEIFDDQFSVERPDGSNFTLKIRSTKLEDSAMYFCAGSRQGAQETQYFGPGTRLLVL.

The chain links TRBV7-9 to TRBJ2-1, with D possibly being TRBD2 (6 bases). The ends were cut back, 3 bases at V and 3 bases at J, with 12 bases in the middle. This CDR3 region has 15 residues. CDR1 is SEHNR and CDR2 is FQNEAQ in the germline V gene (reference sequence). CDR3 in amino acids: CASSLAGGNYNEQFF. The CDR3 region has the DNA TGTGCCAGCAGCTTGGCTGGCGGGAACTACAATGAGCAGTTCTTC.

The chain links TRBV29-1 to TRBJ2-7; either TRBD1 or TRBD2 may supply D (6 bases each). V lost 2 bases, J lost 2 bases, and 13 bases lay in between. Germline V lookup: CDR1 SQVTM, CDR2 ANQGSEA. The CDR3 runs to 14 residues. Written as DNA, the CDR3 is TGCAGCGTTGAACTGGGGGGCGAGGCCTACGAGCAGTACTTC. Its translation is CSVELGGEAYEQYF.

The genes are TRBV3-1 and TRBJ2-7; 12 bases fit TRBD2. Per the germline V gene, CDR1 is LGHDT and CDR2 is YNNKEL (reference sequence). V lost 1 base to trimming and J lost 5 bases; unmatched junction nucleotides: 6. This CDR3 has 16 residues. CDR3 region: CASSQVSSGGDHEQYF. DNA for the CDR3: TGTGCCAGCAGCCAAGTCTCTAGCGGGGGGGACCACGAGCAGTACTTC.

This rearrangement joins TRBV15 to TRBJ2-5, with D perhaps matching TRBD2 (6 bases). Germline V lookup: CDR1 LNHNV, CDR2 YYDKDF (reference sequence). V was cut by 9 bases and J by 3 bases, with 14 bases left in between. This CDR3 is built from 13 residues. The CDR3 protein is CATSRGGEETQYF. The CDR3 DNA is TGTGCCACGAGTCGGGGCGGGGAAGAGACCCAGTACTTC.

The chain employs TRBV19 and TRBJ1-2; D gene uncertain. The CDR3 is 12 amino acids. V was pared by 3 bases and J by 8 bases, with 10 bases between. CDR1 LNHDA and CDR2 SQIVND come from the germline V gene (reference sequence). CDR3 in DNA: TGTGCCAGTAGTATCTCTAGGGAAGGCTACACCTTC. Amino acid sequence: CASSISREGYTF.

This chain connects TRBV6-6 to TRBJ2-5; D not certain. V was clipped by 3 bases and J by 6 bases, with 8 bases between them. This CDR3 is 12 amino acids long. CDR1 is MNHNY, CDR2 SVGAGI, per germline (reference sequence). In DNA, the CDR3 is TGTGCCAGCAGTTATGGGTTGCAGACCCAGTACTTC. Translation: CASSYGLQTQYF.

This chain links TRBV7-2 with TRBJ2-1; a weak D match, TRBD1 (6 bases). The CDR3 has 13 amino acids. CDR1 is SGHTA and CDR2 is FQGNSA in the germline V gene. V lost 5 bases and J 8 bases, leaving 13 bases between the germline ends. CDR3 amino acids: CASSTSQGYEQFF. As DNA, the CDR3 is TGTGCCAGCAGCACTTCCCAGGGGTATGAGCAGTTCTTC.

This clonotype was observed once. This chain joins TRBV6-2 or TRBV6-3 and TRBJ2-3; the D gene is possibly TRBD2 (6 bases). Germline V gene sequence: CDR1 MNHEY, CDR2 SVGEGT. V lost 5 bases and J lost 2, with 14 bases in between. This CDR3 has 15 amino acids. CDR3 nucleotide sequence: TGTGCCAGCAGTCGACCGGGACTTTCCACAGATACGCAGTATTTT. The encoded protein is CASSRPGLSTDTQYF.

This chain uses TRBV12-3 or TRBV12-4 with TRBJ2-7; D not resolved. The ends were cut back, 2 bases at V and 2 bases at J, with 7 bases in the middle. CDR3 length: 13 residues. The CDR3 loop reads CASSLILTYEQYF. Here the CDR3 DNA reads TGTGCCAGCAGTTTAATCCTTACCTACGAGCAGTACTTC.

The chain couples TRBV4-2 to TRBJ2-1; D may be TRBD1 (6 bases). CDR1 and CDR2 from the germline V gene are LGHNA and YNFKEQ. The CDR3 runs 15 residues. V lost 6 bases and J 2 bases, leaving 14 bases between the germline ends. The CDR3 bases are TGTGCCAGCAGGGCCGGGAAGGGGGCCTACAATGAGCAGTTCTTC. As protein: CASRAGKGAYNEQFF.

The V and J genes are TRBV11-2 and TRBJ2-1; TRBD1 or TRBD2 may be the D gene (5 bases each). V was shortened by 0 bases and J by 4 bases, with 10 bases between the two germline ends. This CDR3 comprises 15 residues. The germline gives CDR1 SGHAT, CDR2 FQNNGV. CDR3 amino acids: CASSLDGGYYNEQFF. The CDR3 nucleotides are TGTGCCAGCAGCTTAGATGGGGGATATTACAATGAGCAGTTCTTC.

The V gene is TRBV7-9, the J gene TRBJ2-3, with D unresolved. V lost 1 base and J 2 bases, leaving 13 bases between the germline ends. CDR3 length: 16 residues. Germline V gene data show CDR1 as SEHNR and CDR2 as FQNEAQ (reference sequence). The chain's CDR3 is CASSLEWAQNTDTQYF. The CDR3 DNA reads TGTGCCAGCAGCTTAGAGTGGGCGCAGAACACAGATACGCAGTATTTT.

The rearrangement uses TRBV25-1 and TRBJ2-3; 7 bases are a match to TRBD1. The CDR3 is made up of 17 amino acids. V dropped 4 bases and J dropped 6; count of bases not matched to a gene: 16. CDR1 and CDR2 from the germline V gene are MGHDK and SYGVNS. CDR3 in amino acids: CASSAQRSGQAIDTQYF. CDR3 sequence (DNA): TGTGCCAGCAGTGCCCAAAGATCAGGACAGGCTATCGATACGCAGTATTTT.

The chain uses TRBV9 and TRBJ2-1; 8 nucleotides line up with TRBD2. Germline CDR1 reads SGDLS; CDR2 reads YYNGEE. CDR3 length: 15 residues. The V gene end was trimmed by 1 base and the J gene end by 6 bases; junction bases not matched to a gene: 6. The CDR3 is CASSVSGGVGNEQFF. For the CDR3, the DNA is TGTGCCAGCAGCGTATCGGGGGGGGTTGGCAATGAGCAGTTCTTC.

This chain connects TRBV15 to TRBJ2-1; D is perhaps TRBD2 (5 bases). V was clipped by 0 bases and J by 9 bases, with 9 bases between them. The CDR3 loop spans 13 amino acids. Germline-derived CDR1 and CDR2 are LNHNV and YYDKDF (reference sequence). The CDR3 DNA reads TGTGCCACCAGCAGAGATCGGGGAGTTGAGCAGTTCTTC. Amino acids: CATSRDRGVEQFF.